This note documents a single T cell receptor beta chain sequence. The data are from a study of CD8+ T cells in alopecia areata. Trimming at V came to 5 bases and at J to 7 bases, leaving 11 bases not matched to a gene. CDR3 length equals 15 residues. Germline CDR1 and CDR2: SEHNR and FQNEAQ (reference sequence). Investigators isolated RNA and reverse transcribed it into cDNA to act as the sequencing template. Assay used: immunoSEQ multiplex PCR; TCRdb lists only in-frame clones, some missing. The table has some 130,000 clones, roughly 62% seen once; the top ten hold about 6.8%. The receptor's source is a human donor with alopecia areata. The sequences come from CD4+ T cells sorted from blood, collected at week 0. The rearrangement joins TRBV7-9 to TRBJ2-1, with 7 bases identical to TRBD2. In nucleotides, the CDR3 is TGTGCCAGCAGCCTTGGGGTTGCGGGGGAAAATGAGCAGTTCTTC. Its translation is CASSLGVAGENEQFF.